This T cell receptor beta chain was retrieved from a study of blood T cell repertoires in COVID-19. Study-wide background: The samples span acute and convalescent COVID-19 from the United States, Italy and Spain. Sample material is recorded as cDNA or gDNA derived from T cells, B-cell-depleted T cells, or PBMCs.

The V gene's germline CDR1 is MDHEN and CDR2 SYDVKM. After removal of 1 base from V and 10 bases from J, the junction contained 11 bases not matched to a gene. The CDR3 totals 15 residues. In the original analysis: Nucleated cell counts were estimated from reference gene primer amplification. Measured with immunoSEQ multiplex PCR; TCRdb has only the in-frame clones, and not every one. V, J and clone size are taken as reported in that table, and D and trimming were inferred from the DNA itself. Of some 230,000 clones listed, approximately 83% are singletons. The chain has TRBV28 and TRBJ1-1; 8 positions match TRBD1. Input material: peripheral blood. The sequence was obtained from a woman aged 45-59 years with acute or convalescent COVID-19. CDR3 protein: CASSLSLAGGARAFF. CDR3 sequence (DNA): TGTGCCAGCAGTTTATCCCTCGCAGGGGGCGCGAGAGCTTTCTTT. Together with reference TRBV28 and TRBJ1-1, the CDR3 gives the full variable domain: DVKVTQSSRYLVKRTGEKVFLECVQDMDHENMFWYRQDPGLGLRLIYFSYDVKMKEKGDIPEGYSVSREKKERFSLILESASTNQTSMYLCASSLSLAGGARAFFGQGTRLTVV.